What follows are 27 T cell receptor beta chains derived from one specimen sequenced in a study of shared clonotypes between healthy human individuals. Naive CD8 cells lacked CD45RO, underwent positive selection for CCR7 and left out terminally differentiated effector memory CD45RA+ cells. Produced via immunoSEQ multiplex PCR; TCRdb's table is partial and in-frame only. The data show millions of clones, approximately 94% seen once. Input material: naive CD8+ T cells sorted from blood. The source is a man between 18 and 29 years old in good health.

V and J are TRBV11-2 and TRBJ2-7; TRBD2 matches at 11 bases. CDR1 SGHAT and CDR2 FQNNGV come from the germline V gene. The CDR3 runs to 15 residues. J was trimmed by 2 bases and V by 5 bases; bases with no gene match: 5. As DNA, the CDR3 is TGTGCCAGCAGCCTAATAGCGGGAGGGCCCTACGAGCAGTACTTC. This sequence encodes CASSLIAGGPYEQYF. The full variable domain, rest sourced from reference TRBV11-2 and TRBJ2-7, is EAGVAQSPRYKIIEKRQSVAFWCNPISGHATLYWYQQILGQGPKLLIQFQNNGVVDDSQLPKDRFSAERLKGVDSTLKIQPAKLEDSAVYLCASSLIAGGPYEQYFGPGTRLTVT.

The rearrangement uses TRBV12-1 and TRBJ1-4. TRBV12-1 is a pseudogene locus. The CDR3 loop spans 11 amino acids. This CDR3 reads CASSCNEKLFF. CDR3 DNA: TGTGCCAGCAGCTGTAATGAAAAACTGTTTTTT.

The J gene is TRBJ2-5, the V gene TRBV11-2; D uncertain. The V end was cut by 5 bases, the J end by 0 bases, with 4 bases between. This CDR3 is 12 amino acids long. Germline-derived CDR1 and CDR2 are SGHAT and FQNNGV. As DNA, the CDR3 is TGTGCCAGCAGCCACAACCAAGAGACCCAGTACTTC. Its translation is CASSHNQETQYF.

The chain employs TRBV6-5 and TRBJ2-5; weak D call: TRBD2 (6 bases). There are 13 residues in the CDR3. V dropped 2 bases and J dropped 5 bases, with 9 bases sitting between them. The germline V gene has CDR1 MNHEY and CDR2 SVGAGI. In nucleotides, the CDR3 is TGTGCCAGCAGTTACGGCGGGACGGAGACCCAGTACTTC. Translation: CASSYGGTETQYF.

CDR3 sequence: CASSQEKGPFYEQYF. DNA for the CDR3: TGCGCCAGCAGCCAAGAAAAAGGACCTTTCTACGAGCAGTACTTC. The chain combines TRBV4-3 with TRBJ2-7; D remains ambiguous. The V gene's germline CDR1 is LGHNA and CDR2 YSLEER. There are 15 residues in the CDR3. V dropped 0 bases and J dropped 3 bases, with 12 bases sitting between them.

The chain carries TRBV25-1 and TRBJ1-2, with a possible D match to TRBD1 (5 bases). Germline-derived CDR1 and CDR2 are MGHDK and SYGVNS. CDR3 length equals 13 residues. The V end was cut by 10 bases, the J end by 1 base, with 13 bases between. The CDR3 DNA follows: TGTGCCACCTCGCGGGGGGTTAACTATGGCTACACCTTC. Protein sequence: CATSRGVNYGYTF.

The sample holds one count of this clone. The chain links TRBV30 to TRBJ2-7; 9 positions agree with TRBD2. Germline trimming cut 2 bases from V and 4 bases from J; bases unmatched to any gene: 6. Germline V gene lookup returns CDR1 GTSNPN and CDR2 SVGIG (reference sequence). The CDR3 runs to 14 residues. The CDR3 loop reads CAWSMTSGSYEQYF. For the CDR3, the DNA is TGTGCCTGGAGTATGACTAGCGGTTCTTACGAGCAGTACTTC. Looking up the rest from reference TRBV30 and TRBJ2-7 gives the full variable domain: SQTIHQWPATLVQPVGSPLSLECTVEGTSNPNLYWYRQAAGRGLQLLFYSVGIGQISSEVPQNLSASRPQDRQFILSSKKLLLSDSGFYLCAWSMTSGSYEQYFGPGTRLTVT.

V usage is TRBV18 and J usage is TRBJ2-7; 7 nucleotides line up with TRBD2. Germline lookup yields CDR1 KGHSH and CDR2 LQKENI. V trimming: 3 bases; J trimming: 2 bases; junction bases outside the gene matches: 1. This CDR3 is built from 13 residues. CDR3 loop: CASSPRGTYEQYF. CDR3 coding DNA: TGTGCCAGCTCACCGCGGGGGACCTACGAGCAGTACTTC.

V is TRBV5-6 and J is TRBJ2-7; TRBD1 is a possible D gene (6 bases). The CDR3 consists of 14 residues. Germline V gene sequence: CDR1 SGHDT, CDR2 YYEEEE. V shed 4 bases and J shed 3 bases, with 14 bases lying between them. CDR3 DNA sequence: TGTGCCAGCAGCGGCCAGGACAGATACTACGAGCAGTACTTC. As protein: CASSGQDRYYEQYF. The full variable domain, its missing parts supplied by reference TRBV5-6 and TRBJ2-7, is DAGVTQSPTHLIKTRGQQVTLRCSPKSGHDTVSWYQQALGQGPQFIFQYYEEEERQRGNFPDRFSGHQFPNYSSELNVNALLLGDSALYLCASSGQDRYYEQYFGPGTRLTVT.

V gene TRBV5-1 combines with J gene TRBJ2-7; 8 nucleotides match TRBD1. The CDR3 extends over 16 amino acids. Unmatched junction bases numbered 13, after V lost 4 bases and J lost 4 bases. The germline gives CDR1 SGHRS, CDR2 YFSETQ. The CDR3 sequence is CASSPESGQEAYEQYF. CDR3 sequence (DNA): TGCGCCAGCAGCCCGGAATCGGGACAGGAGGCGTACGAGCAGTACTTC.

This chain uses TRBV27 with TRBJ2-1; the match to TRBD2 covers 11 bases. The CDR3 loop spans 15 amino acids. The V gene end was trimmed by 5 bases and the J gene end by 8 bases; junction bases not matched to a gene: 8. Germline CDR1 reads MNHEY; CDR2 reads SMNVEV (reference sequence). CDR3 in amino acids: CASSPVAGGSDEQFF. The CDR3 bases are TGTGCCAGCAGTCCAGTAGCGGGGGGGAGCGATGAGCAGTTCTTC.

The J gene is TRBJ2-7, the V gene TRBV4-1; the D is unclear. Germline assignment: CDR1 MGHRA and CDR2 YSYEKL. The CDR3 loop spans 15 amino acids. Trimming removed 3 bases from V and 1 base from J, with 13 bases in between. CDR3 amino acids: CASSHRLSVSYEQYF. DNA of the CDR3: TGCGCCAGCAGCCATAGGTTGTCAGTTTCCTACGAGCAGTACTTC.

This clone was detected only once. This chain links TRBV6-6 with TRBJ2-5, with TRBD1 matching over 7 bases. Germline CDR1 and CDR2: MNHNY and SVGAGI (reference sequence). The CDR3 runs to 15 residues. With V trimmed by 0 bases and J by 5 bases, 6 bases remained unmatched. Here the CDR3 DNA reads TGTGCCAGCAGTTACTCGAGGGGGCCTATGGAGACCCAGTACTTC. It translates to CASSYSRGPMETQYF.

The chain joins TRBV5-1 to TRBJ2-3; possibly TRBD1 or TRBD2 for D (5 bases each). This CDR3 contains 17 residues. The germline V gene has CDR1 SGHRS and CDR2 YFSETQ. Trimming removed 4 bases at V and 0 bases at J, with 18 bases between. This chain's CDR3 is CASSHTGPPGSTDTQYF. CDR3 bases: TGCGCCAGCAGCCATACGGGACCTCCTGGAAGCACAGATACGCAGTATTTT.

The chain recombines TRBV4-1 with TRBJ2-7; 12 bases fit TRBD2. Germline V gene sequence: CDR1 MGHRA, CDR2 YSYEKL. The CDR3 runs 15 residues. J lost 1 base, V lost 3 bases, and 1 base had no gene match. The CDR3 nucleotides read TGCGCCAGCAGCCACGGACTAGCGGGGTCCTACGAGCAGTACTTC. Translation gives CASSHGLAGSYEQYF.

The CDR3 loop reads CASNSLFSYNEQFF. Written as DNA, the CDR3 is TGTGCCAGCAACAGCCTATTCTCCTACAATGAGCAGTTCTTC. The rearrangement joins TRBV6-5 to TRBJ2-1, with D hard to call. Germline loops: CDR1 MNHEY, CDR2 SVGAGI. CDR3 size: 14 residues. With 7 bases removed from V and 0 bases from J, the gap between germline ends came to 10 bases.

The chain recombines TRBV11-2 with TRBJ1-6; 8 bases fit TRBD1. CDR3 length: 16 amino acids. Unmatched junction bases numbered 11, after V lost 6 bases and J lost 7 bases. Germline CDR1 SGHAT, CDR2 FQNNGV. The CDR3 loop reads CASSYAPRDRNSPLHF. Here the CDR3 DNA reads TGTGCCAGCAGTTACGCCCCGAGGGACAGGAATTCACCCCTCCACTTT.

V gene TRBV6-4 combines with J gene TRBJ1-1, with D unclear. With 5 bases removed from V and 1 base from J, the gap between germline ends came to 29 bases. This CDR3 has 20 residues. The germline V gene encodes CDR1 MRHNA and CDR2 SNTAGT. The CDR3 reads CASSSPLRGTLKGRNTEAFF. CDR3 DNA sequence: TGTGCCAGCAGTTCACCCCTCCGGGGAACACTGAAGGGTAGGAACACTGAAGCTTTCTTT.

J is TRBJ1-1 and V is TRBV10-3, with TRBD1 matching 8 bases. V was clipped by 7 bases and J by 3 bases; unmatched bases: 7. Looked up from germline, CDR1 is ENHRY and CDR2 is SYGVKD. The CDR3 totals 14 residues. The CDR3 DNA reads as TGTGCCATCACCTTGACAGGGGACTACACTGAAGCTTTCTTT. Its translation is CAITLTGDYTEAFF.

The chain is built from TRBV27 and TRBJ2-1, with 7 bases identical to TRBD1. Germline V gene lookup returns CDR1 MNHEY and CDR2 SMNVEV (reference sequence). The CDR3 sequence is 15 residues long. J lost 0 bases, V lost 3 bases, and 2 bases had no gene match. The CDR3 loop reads CASSLGTDSYNEQFF. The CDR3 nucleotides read TGTGCCAGCAGTTTGGGGACAGACTCCTACAATGAGCAGTTCTTC.

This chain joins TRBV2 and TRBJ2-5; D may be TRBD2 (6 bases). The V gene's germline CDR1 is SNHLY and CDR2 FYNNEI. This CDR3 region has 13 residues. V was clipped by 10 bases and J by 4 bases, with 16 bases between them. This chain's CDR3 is CATNGGDSETQYF. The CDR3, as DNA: TGTGCCACCAACGGGGGAGATTCAGAGACCCAGTACTTC.

Here the CDR3 DNA reads TGTGCCAGCAGCCGGAGACTAGCGGGCACAGATACGCAGTATTTT. Its translation: CASSRRLAGTDTQYF. This chain uses TRBV27 with TRBJ2-3, with TRBD2 matching 9 bases. Looked up from germline, CDR1 is MNHEY and CDR2 is SMNVEV (reference sequence). This CDR3 has 15 amino acids. With V trimmed by 6 bases and J by 1 base, 5 bases remained unmatched.

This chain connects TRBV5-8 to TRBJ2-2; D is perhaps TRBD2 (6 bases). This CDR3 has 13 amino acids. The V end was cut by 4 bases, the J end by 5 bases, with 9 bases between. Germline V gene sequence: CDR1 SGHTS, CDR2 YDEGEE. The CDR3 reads CASSLEGTGELFF. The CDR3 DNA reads TGTGCCAGCAGCCTGGAGGGAACCGGGGAGCTGTTTTTT. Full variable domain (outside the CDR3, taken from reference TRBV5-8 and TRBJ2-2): EAGVTQSPTHLIKTRGQQATLRCSPISGHTSVYWYQQALGLGLQFLLWYDEGEERNRGNFPPRFSGRQFPNYSSELNVNALELEDSALYLCASSLEGTGELFFGEGSRLTVL.

The CDR3 DNA sequence: TGTGCCAGCAGCCCTGGGGGGATTTCCTACGAGCAGTACTTC. This codes for CASSPGGISYEQYF. The gene calls are TRBV6-1 and TRBJ2-7; possible D gene TRBD2, 6 bases. Trimming shortened V by 6 bases and J by 1 base, and 13 bases separated the two germline ends. This CDR3 is 14 amino acids long. The V gene's germline CDR1 is MNHNS and CDR2 SASEGT.

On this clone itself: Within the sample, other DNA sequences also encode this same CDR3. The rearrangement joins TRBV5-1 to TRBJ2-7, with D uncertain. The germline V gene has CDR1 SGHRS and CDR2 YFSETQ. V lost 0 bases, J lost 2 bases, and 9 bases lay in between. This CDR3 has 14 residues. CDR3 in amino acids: CASSLGPTPYEQYF. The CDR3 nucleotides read TGCGCCAGCAGCTTGGGTCCAACACCCTACGAGCAGTACTTC.

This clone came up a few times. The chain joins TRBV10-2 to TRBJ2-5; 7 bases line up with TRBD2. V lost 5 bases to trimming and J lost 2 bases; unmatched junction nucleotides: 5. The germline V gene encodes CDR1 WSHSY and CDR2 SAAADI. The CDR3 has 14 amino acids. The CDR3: CASSSGVMQETQYF. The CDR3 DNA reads TGCGCCAGCAGTAGCGGGGTCATGCAAGAGACCCAGTACTTC.

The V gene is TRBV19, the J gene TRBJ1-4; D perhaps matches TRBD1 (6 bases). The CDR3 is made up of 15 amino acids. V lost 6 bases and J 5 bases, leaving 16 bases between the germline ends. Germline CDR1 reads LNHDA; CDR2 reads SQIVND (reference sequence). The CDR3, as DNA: TGTGCCAGTAGGTACCTAGGACAGAACAATGAAAAACTGTTTTTT. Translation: CASRYLGQNNEKLFF.